Sequencing of this T cell receptor beta chain was carried out in a study of regulatory T cells in long-lasting Graves disease. Study context: Graves' patients (newly diagnosed) had been on antithyroid drugs under 3 months.

Investigators prepared the TCR beta libraries by applying iRepertoire HTBI primers and Arm-PCR of CDR3 regions. Original processing methods: Throughout the samples, researchers identified roughly 60 TRBV and about 15 TRBJ segments. TCRdb reprocessed the multiplex PCR reads with MiXCR, giving one entry per CDR3 protein. The V and J calls and clone size come from TCRdb's table, not from the authors' own analysis. The repertoire consists of around 320,000 distinct CDR3 sequences, with over 15% occurring once and the leading ten covering approximately 30%. This clonotype showed up many times. Its antigen is still unknown. Time point noted: newly diagnosed GD, antithyroid drugs for less than 3 months. The authors made the TCR library using RNA they extracted from PBMCs. Findings and caveats of the study: Under persistent disease, TRBV28, TRBJ1-2 and TRBJ2-5 were used preferentially.

Germline trimming cut 6 bases from V and 5 bases from J; bases unmatched to any gene: 6. Germline CDR1 reads SNHLY; CDR2 reads FYNNEI. There are 13 residues in the CDR3. This sample also appeared in a second study, on T cells in Graves' hyperthyroidism and ophthalmopathy. Turning to that study: Ophthalmopathy and stable hyperthyroidism were separated by a 13 V-J model.

The source of this sequence is a man aged 40-49 years with Graves disease. This sample comprised peripheral blood mononuclear cells (PBMCs), obtained at new diagnosis, from a patient treated with antithyroid drugs. This chain connects TRBV2 to TRBJ2-5; 7 bases fit TRBD2. CDR3 sequence reads: CASSGGSLETQYF. CDR3 nucleotide sequence: TGTGCCAGCAGCGGGGGGAGTTTGGAGACCCAGTACTTC.